The present TCR beta chain was sequenced within a study of breast tumors, draining lymph nodes, adjacent tissues. The CDR3 runs to 12 residues. Looked up from germline, CDR1 is MDHEN and CDR2 is SYDVKM. This clonotype appeared a few times. Its antigen is undetermined. One junction end does not reproduce the germline sequence, and a read error may be involved. The study, taken as a whole, reports: Tumor repertoires ranked between lymph nodes and nontumor tissue in diversity, with V and J gene preferences.

Breast cancer patients provided tissue from their axillary draining lymph nodes. From the multiplex PCR reads, TCRdb called clonotypes with MiXCR, one entry per CDR3 protein. The sample has around 130,000 distinct CDR3 sequences, approximately 29% seen once. The sequenced material came from axillary lymph node tissue. The origin of this receptor is a female donor with breast cancer. Some clones in this sample may be carry-over from other donors' samples. V gene TRBV28 combines with J gene TRBJ2-1; maybe TRBD2 (6 bases). This chain's CDR3 is CASREGPNVQFF. In nucleotides, the CDR3 is TGTGCCAGCAGGGAGGGCCCCAATGTGCAGTTCTTC.